This T cell receptor (beta chain) was identified during a study of CD8 T cells in cerebrospinal fluid in Alzheimer's disease. This clonotype is deemed large by its frequency. With the 10x single-cell sequencing reads reprocessed, TCRdb shows one record per CDR3 protein and no DNA. This sample's clone table lists about 780 distinct CDR3 sequences. The length of the CDR3 is 18 residues. Germline V gene sequence: CDR1 SGHNT, CDR2 YENEEA. Sequenced material: cerebrospinal fluid. The TCR comes from a human donor with Parkinson's disease. The rearrangement links TRBV11-3 to TRBJ1-5. The chain's CDR3 is CASSLDRCRKNSNQPQHF.